The TCR beta chain under discussion was sequenced for a study of blood T cell repertoires in COVID-19. Overall study context: Italy, Spain and the United States were the sources of the convalescent and acute COVID-19 samples. PBMCs, B-cell-depleted T cells, or T cells provided the cDNA or gDNA that made up the material.

Original processing methods: Estimation of nucleated cell counts relied on the amplification of reference gene primers. Assay: immunoSEQ multiplex PCR; the TCRdb copy retains only in-frame clones and omits some. V, J and clone size are taken as reported in that table, and D and trimming were inferred from the DNA itself. Of 80,000 to 130,000 clones in the sample, 70% to 90% were seen once. This clone has just one count. The CDR3 consists of 14 residues. With 3 bases removed from V and 7 bases from J, the gap between germline ends came to 13 bases. Germline V gene lookup returns CDR1 KGHSH and CDR2 LQKENI.

This sequence was found in a woman aged 55-75 years with acute or convalescent COVID-19. The sequencing input was peripheral blood. The chain employs TRBV18 and TRBJ1-3, with a weak D call TRBD1 (6 bases). The CDR3 sequence is CASSPGAPGNTIYF. The CDR3 nucleotides read TGTGCCAGCTCACCGGGGGCTCCAGGGAACACCATATATTTT.